This TCR beta chain was obtained from a study of early T cells in non-severe SARS-CoV-2 infection. Study context: Sequenced bulk RNA came from whole blood that was unsorted, and chains were unpaired. Study outcomes and limitations: Database matching using VDJdb favored anti-spike CD8 responses, with private and CD4 specificities left missing.

The germline V gene encodes CDR1 SGHTA and CDR2 FQGNSA. CDR3 length: 12 residues. Trimming removed 5 bases from V and 6 bases from J, with 11 bases in between. This clonotype was counted many times. Its antigen is as yet unknown. In the library, individual cDNA molecules carried attached unique molecular identifiers. TCRdb ran MiXCR on the 5' RACE reads and lists one entry per CDR3 protein. This table has about 22,000 distinct CDR3 sequences, around 3.5% appearing once. Sequences were obtained from whole blood. The genes are TRBV7-2 and TRBJ2-7; perhaps TRBD2 as D (5 bases). The TCR sequence derives from an adult who was a healthcare worker with PCR-confirmed SARS-CoV-2 infection or an uninfected control (not recorded which). The chain's CDR3 is CASSPLRGEQYF. The CDR3 DNA reads TGTGCCAGCAGCCCTCTCCGGGGCGAGCAGTACTTC. The full variable domain, in which reference TRBV7-2 and TRBJ2-7 provide the parts outside the CDR3, is GAGVSQSPSNKVTEKGKDVELRCDPISGHTALYWYRQSLGQGLEFLIYFQGNSAPDKSGLPSDRFSAERTGGSVSTLTIQRTQQEDSAVYLCASSPLRGEQYFGPGTRLTVT.